This TCR beta chain was profiled in a study of beta chain features in type 1 diabetes. V dropped 5 bases and J dropped 7; count of bases not matched to a gene: 7. Germline V gene lookup returns CDR1 SGHDN and CDR2 FVKESK. CDR3 size: 15 residues. Notes on the study in general: Shorter TCRB CDR3s, moderately but significantly so, marked every one of the four CD4+ subsets in Type 1 diabetes patients.

Regarding this clone: Antigen specificity is unknown.

Reverse transcribing all isolated RNA meant expressed TCRB transcripts were sequenced. The method was immunoSEQ multiplex PCR; TCRdb's version includes in-frame clones alone and lacks a portion of them. The data contain around 650,000 clones, around 12% of them singletons. The sequenced sample was naive CD4+ T cells from blood. The source is a man between 25 and 39 years old with type 1 diabetes. This chain links TRBV14 with TRBJ1-6; TRBD1 aligns across 8 bases. CDR3 bases: TGTGCCAGCAGCTCCTGGACAGGGAAGAATTCACCCCTCCACTTT. This encodes CASSSWTGKNSPLHF.